This T cell receptor beta chain came from a study of blood T cells in healthy people across ages. Whole-study findings and limits: It was not known whether donors were CMV positive (a possible confounder of expanded clonotype changes).

Then a second PCR, running roughly 7 to 11 cycles, was carried out with a sample-barcoded 5' primer and a J-beta primer mix. TCRdb called the 5' RACE reads again in MiXCR, with one record for every CDR3 protein. The sample shows approximately 490,000 distinct CDR3 sequences, 20% to 30% of them seen only once. V lost 0 bases to trimming and J lost 2 bases, with 14 bases between them. Germline CDR1 reads SGDLS; CDR2 reads YYNGEE. CDR3 length: 16 residues. The sample holds a few counts of this clonotype. The antigen is undetermined. This sample was shared with a second study, whose subject was T cells of mothers and their children.

Sequenced sample: blood. This receptor was obtained from a boy between 5 and 17 years old in good health. The chain carries TRBV9 and TRBJ1-1, with D perhaps TRBD1 (6 bases). CDR3 loop: CASSVATGRGNTEAFF. The CDR3, as DNA: TGTGCCAGCAGCGTAGCGACAGGAAGGGGTAACACTGAAGCTTTCTTT.